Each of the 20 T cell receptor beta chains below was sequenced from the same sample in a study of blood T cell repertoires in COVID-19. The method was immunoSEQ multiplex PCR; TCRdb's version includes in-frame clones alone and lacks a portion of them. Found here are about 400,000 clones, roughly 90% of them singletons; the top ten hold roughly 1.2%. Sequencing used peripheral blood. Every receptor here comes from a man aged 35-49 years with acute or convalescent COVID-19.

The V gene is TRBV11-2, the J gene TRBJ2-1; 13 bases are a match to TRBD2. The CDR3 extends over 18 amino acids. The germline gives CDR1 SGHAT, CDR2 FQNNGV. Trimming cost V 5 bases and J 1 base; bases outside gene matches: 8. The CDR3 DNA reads TGTGCCAGCAGCCCGGTGGGACTAGCGGGACCATCCTACAATGAGCAGTTCTTC. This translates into CASSPVGLAGPSYNEQFF.

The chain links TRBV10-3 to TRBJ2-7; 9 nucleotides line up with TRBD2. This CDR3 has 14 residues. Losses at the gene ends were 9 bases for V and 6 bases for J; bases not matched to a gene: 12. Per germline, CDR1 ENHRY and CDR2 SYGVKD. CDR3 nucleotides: TGTGCCATTTCCGGGGCGGGAGGGCCCGTCGAGCAGTACTTC. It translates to CAISGAGGPVEQYF.

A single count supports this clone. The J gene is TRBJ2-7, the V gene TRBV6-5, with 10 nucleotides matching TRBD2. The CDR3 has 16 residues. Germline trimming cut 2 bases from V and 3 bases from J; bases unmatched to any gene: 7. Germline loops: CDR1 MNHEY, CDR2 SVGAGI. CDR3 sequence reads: CASSYEGAGGLYEQYF. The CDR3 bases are TGTGCCAGCAGTTACGAGGGAGCGGGGGGGCTCTACGAGCAGTACTTC.

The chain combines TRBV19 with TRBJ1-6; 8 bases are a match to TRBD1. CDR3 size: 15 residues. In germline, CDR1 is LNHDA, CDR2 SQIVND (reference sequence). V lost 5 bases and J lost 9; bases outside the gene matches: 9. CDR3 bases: TGTGCCAGTAGTCTAGGGGACAGGATGCGTTCACCCCTCCACTTT. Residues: CASSLGDRMRSPLHF.

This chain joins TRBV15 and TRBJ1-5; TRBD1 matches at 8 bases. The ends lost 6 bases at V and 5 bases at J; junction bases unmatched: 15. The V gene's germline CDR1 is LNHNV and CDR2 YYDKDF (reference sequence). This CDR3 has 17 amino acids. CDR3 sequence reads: CATRGYLGQGWDQPQHF. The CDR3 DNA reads TGTGCCACCAGAGGGTATCTTGGACAGGGTTGGGATCAGCCCCAGCATTTT.

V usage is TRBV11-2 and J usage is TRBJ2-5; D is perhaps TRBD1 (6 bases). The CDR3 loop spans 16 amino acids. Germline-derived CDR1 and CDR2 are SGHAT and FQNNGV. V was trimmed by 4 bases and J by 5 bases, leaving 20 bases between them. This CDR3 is CASSSLTGGSAETQYF. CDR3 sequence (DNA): TGTGCCAGCAGCTCCCTGACAGGTGGGTCCGCGGAGACCCAGTACTTC.

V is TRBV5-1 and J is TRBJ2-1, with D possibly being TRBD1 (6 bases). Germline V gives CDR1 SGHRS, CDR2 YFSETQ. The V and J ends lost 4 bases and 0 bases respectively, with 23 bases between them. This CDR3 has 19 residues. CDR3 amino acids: CASSLGQLRPHYSYNEQFF. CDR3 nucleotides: TGCGCCAGCAGCCTAGGACAGCTACGACCCCATTACTCCTACAATGAGCAGTTCTTC.

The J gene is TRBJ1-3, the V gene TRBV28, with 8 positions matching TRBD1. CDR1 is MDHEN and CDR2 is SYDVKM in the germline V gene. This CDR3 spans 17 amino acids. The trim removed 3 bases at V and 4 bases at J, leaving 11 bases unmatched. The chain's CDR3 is CASSFFLSGGEGNTIYF. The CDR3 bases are TGTGCCAGCAGTTTTTTTTTGTCAGGGGGCGAAGGAAACACCATATATTTT.

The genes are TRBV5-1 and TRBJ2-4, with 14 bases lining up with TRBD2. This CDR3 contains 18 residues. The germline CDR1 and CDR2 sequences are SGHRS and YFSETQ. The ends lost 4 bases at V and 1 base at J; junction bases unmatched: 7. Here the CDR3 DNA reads TGCGCCAGCAGCCTGGGACTAGCGGGAGTGGGTGCCAAAAACATTCAGTACTTC. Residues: CASSLGLAGVGAKNIQYF.

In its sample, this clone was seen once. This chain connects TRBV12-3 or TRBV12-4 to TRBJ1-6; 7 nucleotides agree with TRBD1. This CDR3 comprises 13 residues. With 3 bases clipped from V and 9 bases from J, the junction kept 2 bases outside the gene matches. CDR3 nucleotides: TGTGCCAGCAGTTTGGGACAGCTTTCACCCCTCCACTTT. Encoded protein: CASSLGQLSPLHF.

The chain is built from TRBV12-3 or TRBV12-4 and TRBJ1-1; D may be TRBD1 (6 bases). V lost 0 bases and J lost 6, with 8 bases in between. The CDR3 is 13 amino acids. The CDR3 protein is CASSLAHRAEAFF. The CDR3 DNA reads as TGTGCCAGCAGTTTAGCCCACAGGGCTGAAGCTTTCTTT.

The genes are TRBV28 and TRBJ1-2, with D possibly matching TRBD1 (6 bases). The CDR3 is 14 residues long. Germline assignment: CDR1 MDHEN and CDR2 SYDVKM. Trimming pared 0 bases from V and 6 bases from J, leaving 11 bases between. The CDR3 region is CASSLWRGRDGYTF. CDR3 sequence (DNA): TGTGCCAGCAGTTTATGGCGGGGGCGGGATGGCTACACCTTC.

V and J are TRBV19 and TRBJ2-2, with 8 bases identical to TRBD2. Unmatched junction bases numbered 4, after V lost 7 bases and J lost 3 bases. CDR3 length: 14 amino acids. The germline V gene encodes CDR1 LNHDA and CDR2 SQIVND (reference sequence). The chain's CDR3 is CASKLAVHTGELFF. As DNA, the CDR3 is TGTGCCAGTAAACTAGCGGTCCACACCGGGGAGCTGTTTTTT. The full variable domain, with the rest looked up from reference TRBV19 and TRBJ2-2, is DGGITQSPKYLFRKEGQNVTLSCEQNLNHDAMYWYRQDPGQGLRLIYYSQIVNDFQKGDIAEGYSVSREKKESFPLTVTSAQKNPTAFYLCASKLAVHTGELFFGEGSRLTVL.

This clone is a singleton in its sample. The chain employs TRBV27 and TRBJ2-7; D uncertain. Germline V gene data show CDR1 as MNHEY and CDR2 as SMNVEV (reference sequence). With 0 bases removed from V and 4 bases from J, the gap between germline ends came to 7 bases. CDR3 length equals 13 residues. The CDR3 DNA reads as TGTGCCAGCAGTTTATCTCGGTTATACGAGCAGTACTTC. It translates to CASSLSRLYEQYF.

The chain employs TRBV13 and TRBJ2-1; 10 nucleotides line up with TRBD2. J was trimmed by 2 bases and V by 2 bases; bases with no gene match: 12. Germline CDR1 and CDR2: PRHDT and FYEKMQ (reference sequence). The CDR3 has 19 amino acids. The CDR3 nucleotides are TGTGCCAGCAGCTTAAGGGCGTTTATCGGACTAGCGGCCTACAATGAGCAGTTCTTC. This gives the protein CASSLRAFIGLAAYNEQFF.

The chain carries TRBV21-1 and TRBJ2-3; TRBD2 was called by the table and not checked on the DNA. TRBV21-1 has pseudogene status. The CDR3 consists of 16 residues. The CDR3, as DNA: TGTGCCAGCAGCCCACTAGCGGAAACTAGCACAGATACGCAGTATTTT. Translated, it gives CASSPLAETSTDTQYF.

The CDR3 loop reads CASSPVEGQGVEKLFF. The DNA for the CDR3 is TGTGCCAGTAGTCCCGTGGAGGGACAGGGAGTTGAAAAACTGTTTTTT. The genes are TRBV19 and TRBJ1-4; TRBD1 aligns across 9 bases. This CDR3 comprises 16 residues. Per the germline V gene, CDR1 is LNHDA and CDR2 is SQIVND (reference sequence). With 5 bases clipped from V and 7 bases from J, the junction kept 11 bases outside the gene matches.

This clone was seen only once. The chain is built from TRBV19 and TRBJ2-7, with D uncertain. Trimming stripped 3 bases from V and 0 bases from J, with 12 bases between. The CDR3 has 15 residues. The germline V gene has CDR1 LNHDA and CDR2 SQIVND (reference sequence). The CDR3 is CASSIGPGSSYEQYF. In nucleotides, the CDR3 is TGTGCCAGTAGTATCGGCCCAGGAAGCTCCTACGAGCAGTACTTC.

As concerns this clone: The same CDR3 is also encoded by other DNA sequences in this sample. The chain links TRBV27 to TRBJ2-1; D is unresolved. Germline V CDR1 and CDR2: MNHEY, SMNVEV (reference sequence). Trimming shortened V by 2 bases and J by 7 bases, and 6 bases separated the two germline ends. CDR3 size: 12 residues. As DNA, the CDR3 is TGTGCCAGCAGTTTAGGCGGAAATGAGCAGTTCTTC. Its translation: CASSLGGNEQFF.

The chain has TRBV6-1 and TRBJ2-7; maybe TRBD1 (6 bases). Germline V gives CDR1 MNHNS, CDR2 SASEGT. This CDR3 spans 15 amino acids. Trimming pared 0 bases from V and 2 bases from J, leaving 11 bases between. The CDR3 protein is CASSEATGRPYEQYF. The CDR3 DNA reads TGTGCCAGCAGTGAAGCTACAGGGCGGCCCTACGAGCAGTACTTC.